This TCR beta chain comes out of a study of blood T cell repertoires in COVID-19. Sequenced by immunoSEQ multiplex PCR; TCRdb stores in-frame clones only, minus some. The data hold 30,000 to 40,000 clones, with roughly 90% observed a single time. This receptor was obtained from a human donor with active COVID-19. The donor label of this sample is uncertain. The sequencing sample was made of peripheral blood.

The CDR3 DNA reads as TGTGCCAGCAGCTCCGGGACTAGCGGGCTTGGAGGCTACAATGAGCAGTTCTTC. This translates into CASSSGTSGLGGYNEQFF. V is TRBV5-4 and J is TRBJ2-1; 12 positions match TRBD2. V lost 3 bases and J lost 3; bases outside the gene matches: 10. Per germline, CDR1 SGHNT and CDR2 YYREEE (reference sequence). CDR3 length: 18 amino acids. Full variable domain (missing parts from reference TRBV5-4 and TRBJ2-1): ETGVTQSPTHLIKTRGQQVTLRCSSQSGHNTVSWYQQALGQGPQFIFQYYREEENGRGNFPPRFSGLQFPNYSSELNVNALELDDSALYLCASSSGTSGLGGYNEQFFGPGTRLTVL.